The 26 T cell receptor beta chains reported below all come from one sample, sequenced in a study of a mutant IDH1 vaccine in newly diagnosed glioma. TCRdb's table, derived via immunoSEQ multiplex PCR, lists solely in-frame clones and lacks some. The data hold some 23,000 clones, with 70% observed a single time. As to time point: week 11, during vaccination. In every dose of vaccine, 300 ug of mutant IDH1 20-mer peptide was given alongside topical imiquimod. Their antigens are not known. Sequencing was performed on peripheral blood mononuclear cells (PBMCs), taken from a glioma patient whose treatment included an IDH1 peptide vaccine. The receptor source for this set is a man younger than 35 with glioma. Some clones in this sample may be carry-over from other donors' samples.

The chain combines TRBV30 with TRBJ2-7; D tentatively reads TRBD1 or TRBD2 (7 bases each). V was cut by 8 bases and J by 2 bases, with 22 bases left in between. Germline V gene data show CDR1 as GTSNPN and CDR2 as SVGIG (reference sequence). The CDR3 has 15 amino acids. In DNA form, the CDR3 reads TGTGCCGCAAGGGGAGGGGGCGTGGAACCCTACGAGCAGTACTTC. Its protein is CAARGGGVEPYEQYF.

This chain connects TRBV5-4 to TRBJ1-1; no reliable D call. V shed 0 bases and J shed 2 bases, with 11 bases lying between them. The CDR3 length is 15 residues. CDR1 and CDR2 from the germline V gene are SGHNT and YYREEE (reference sequence). The CDR3 nucleotides read TGTGCCAGCAGCTTGGGCCATGTCATCAACACTGAAGCTTTCTTT. Amino acids: CASSLGHVINTEAFF.

V gene TRBV9 combines with J gene TRBJ2-2; D unclear. Trimming took off 4 bases at V and 8 bases at J, with 15 bases between the two ends. Germline loops: CDR1 SGDLS, CDR2 YYNGEE. CDR3 length: 14 residues. CDR3: CASSPISVGGELFF. CDR3 coding DNA: TGTGCCAGCAGCCCCATTTCAGTAGGGGGGGAGCTGTTTTTT.

The chain links TRBV18 to TRBJ2-3; 11 bases are a match to TRBD1. Losses at the gene ends were 5 bases for V and 4 bases for J; bases not matched to a gene: 11. CDR3 length equals 17 residues. The germline V gene encodes CDR1 KGHSH and CDR2 LQKENI. In DNA, the CDR3 is TGTGCCAGCTCATGGGTCTCCGGGACAGGGGGAGCAGATACGCAGTATTTT. The encoded protein is CASSWVSGTGGADTQYF. Variable domain in full (rest from reference TRBV18 and TRBJ2-3): NAGVMQNPRHLVRRRGQEARLRCSPMKGHSHVYWYRQLPEEGLKFMVYLQKENIIDESGMPKERFSAEFPKEGPSILRIQQVVRGDSAAYFCASSWVSGTGGADTQYFGPGTRLTVL.

In this sample, this clone turned up a few times. This chain uses TRBV4-2 with TRBJ1-1; the D is unclear. The CDR3 is made up of 15 amino acids. V shed 1 base and J shed 1 base, with 10 bases lying between them. In germline, CDR1 is LGHNA, CDR2 YNFKEQ. The CDR3 region is CASSQGGRENTEAFF. In DNA form, the CDR3 reads TGTGCCAGCAGCCAAGGTGGCCGAGAGAACACTGAAGCTTTCTTT.

This CDR3 reads CASSTHPGGGTGELFF. For the CDR3, the DNA is TGTGCCAGCAGCACGCACCCAGGCGGGGGAACCGGGGAGCTGTTTTTT. The rearrangement links TRBV7-2 to TRBJ2-2, with 7 bases identical to TRBD2. Germline V gives CDR1 SGHTA, CDR2 FQGNSA. V was clipped by 5 bases and J by 5 bases; unmatched bases: 11. The CDR3 spans 16 residues.

This clone has just a few counts. In DNA, the CDR3 is TGCGCCAGCAGCCTGTGGACATCTGAAACGGATGGCTACACCTTC. The encoded protein is CASSLWTSETDGYTF. V gene TRBV5-1 combines with J gene TRBJ1-2, with D perhaps matching TRBD1 (5 bases). V was trimmed by 4 bases and J by 6 bases, leaving 19 bases between them. This CDR3 has 15 residues. CDR1 and CDR2 from the germline V gene are SGHRS and YFSETQ. Based on the CDR3 plus reference TRBV5-1 and TRBJ1-2, the full variable domain is KAGVTQTPRYLIKTRGQQVTLSCSPISGHRSVSWYQQTPGQGLQFLFEYFSETQRNKGNFPGRFSGRQFSNSRSEMNVSTLELGDSALYLCASSLWTSETDGYTFGSGTRLTVV.

This clone was seen only a few times. This chain connects TRBV7-3 to TRBJ1-6, with 9 bases aligning to TRBD1. The CDR3 length is 15 residues. Germline CDR1 reads SGHTA; CDR2 reads FQGTGA. The J segment lost 8 bases and the V segment lost 1 base, leaving 3 bases of the junction unmatched. DNA for the CDR3: TGTGCCAGCAGCTTAATCGGGACAGGGCATTCACCCCTCCACTTT. This codes for CASSLIGTGHSPLHF.

The genes are TRBV15 and TRBJ1-1; D is uncertain. Per germline, CDR1 LNHNV and CDR2 YYDKDF (reference sequence). CDR3 length: 20 amino acids. Trimming removed 0 bases at V and 0 bases at J, with 23 bases between. This CDR3 is CATSRDLPDVGLRVNTEAFF. CDR3 nucleotide sequence: TGTGCCACCAGCAGAGACCTACCAGACGTAGGGCTACGAGTGAACACTGAAGCTTTCTTT.

In this sample, this clone turned up once. The V and J genes are TRBV4-2 and TRBJ2-7; D ambiguous. This CDR3 is 15 amino acids long. V gave up 0 bases and J gave up 6 bases, with 15 bases separating them. Looked up from germline, CDR1 is LGHNA and CDR2 is YNFKEQ. The CDR3 nucleotides are TGTGCCAGCAGCCAAGATGGCCCTTTTGTGGGCGAGCAGTACTTC. Translating it yields CASSQDGPFVGEQYF.

This chain uses TRBV7-9 with TRBJ1-1; TRBD1 agrees at 12 bases. J gave up 1 base and V 3 bases, and 9 bases lay outside the gene matches. The CDR3 totals 18 residues. Germline V gene lookup returns CDR1 SEHNR and CDR2 FQNEAQ (reference sequence). The CDR3 spells CASSFPGQGASRNTEAFF. The CDR3 nucleotides are TGTGCCAGCAGCTTCCCGGGACAGGGGGCATCTAGGAACACTGAAGCTTTCTTT.

This chain uses TRBV11-2 with TRBJ2-1; perhaps TRBD2 as D (6 bases). This CDR3 region has 16 residues. Germline CDR1 is SGHAT and CDR2 is FQNNGV. Deletions cut 5 bases from V and 12 bases from J, with 26 bases between. CDR3 residues: CASSPQWGLGPSGQFF. The CDR3 coding sequence is TGTGCCAGCAGCCCCCAATGGGGACTGGGGCCTTCAGGGCAGTTCTTC.

There are a few counts of this clone. The chain carries TRBV7-8 and TRBJ2-5, with D maybe TRBD1 (6 bases). The CDR3 spans 14 residues. The germline CDR1 and CDR2 sequences are SGHVS and FQNEAQ. Trimming removed 0 bases at V and 5 bases at J, with 10 bases between. The CDR3 region is CASSLALRGETQYF. CDR3 coding DNA: TGTGCCAGCAGCTTAGCGCTTAGGGGGGAGACCCAGTACTTC.

J is TRBJ2-3 and V is TRBV5-6; no clear D gene. CDR3 length: 15 amino acids. Germline values: CDR1 SGHDT, CDR2 YYEEEE. V was trimmed by 0 bases and J by 0 bases, leaving 8 bases between them. The CDR3 DNA reads as TGTGCCAGCAGCTTGGGCGACATCAGCACAGATACGCAGTATTTT. It encodes CASSLGDISTDTQYF.

The chain employs TRBV30 and TRBJ1-2, with D perhaps matching TRBD1 (6 bases). V shed 3 bases and J shed 6 bases, with 20 bases lying between them. The CDR3 is 15 amino acids. The germline V gene encodes CDR1 GTSNPN and CDR2 SVGIG (reference sequence). The DNA for the CDR3 is TGTGCCTGGAGCGTGTCGGGGACGGGGGGCGATGGCTACACCTTC. It encodes CAWSVSGTGGDGYTF.

This chain connects TRBV30 to TRBJ2-7; either TRBD1 or TRBD2 may supply D (6 bases each). Germline CDR1 GTSNPN, CDR2 SVGIG (reference sequence). V lost 0 bases and J lost 4, with 13 bases in between. The CDR3 contains 14 residues. The CDR3: CAWSVGGSVYEQYF. CDR3 in DNA: TGTGCCTGGAGTGTAGGGGGGTCCGTTTACGAGCAGTACTTC.

This rearrangement joins TRBV7-9 to TRBJ2-3; no reliable D call. Germline CDR1 and CDR2: SEHNR and FQNEAQ (reference sequence). Trimming stripped 7 bases from V and 5 bases from J, with 13 bases between. The CDR3 loop spans 13 amino acids. The CDR3: CASNSPAVDTQYF. In DNA form, the CDR3 reads TGTGCCAGCAACTCCCCTGCGGTAGATACGCAGTATTTT.

The genes are TRBV27 and TRBJ1-2; 8 bases map to TRBD1. Germline loops: CDR1 MNHEY, CDR2 SMNVEV (reference sequence). V shed 8 bases and J 0 bases; nucleotides not matched to a gene: 11. The CDR3 contains 16 residues. CDR3 bases: TGTGCCAGCGCGGCATTTGGACAGGGCGCTAACTATGGCTACACCTTC. Its protein is CASAAFGQGANYGYTF.

This clone came up once. J is TRBJ2-7 and V is TRBV30; no clear D. The CDR3 runs to 13 residues. With 2 bases removed from V and 0 bases from J, the gap between germline ends came to 8 bases. Germline V gene lookup returns CDR1 GTSNPN and CDR2 SVGIG (reference sequence). The DNA of the CDR3 is TGTGCCTGGAGTACTTTTCACTCCTACGAGCAGTACTTC. Residues: CAWSTFHSYEQYF.

This clone occurred a few times. The J gene is TRBJ1-6, the V gene TRBV5-4; tentatively, D is TRBD1 (5 bases). There are 14 residues in the CDR3. Germline CDR1 SGHNT, CDR2 YYREEE (reference sequence). Trimming took 1 base from V and 9 from J, leaving 11 bases between them. CDR3 residues: CASSLQGSFSPLHF. CDR3 coding DNA: TGTGCCAGCAGCTTGCAGGGAAGTTTTTCACCCCTCCACTTT.

This clone showed up just once. The chain is built from TRBV30 and TRBJ2-5; 9 nucleotides align to TRBD2. CDR3 length: 14 residues. Germline values: CDR1 GTSNPN, CDR2 SVGIG (reference sequence). Trimming cost V 3 bases and J 0 bases; bases outside gene matches: 2. As DNA, the CDR3 is TGTGCCTGGAGGACTAGCGGATACCAAGAGACCCAGTACTTC. Its translation is CAWRTSGYQETQYF.

This chain uses TRBV11-2 with TRBJ1-1; maybe TRBD1 (5 bases). CDR3 size: 18 residues. Trimming removed 1 base from V and 1 base from J, with 19 bases in between. Germline CDR1 reads SGHAT; CDR2 reads FQNNGV. The CDR3 region is CASSLAHGGSHRNTEAFF. The DNA for the CDR3 is TGTGCCAGCAGCTTAGCGCACGGGGGATCCCACAGGAACACTGAAGCTTTCTTT.

Only one count was recorded for this clone. The chain links TRBV10-3 to TRBJ2-7; D gene unclear. CDR3 length equals 12 residues. Germline V CDR1 and CDR2: ENHRY, SYGVKD. Trimming cost V 3 bases and J 6 bases, with 9 bases left between them. The CDR3 DNA follows: TGTGCCATCAGTGACTCCGGCGGCGAGCAGTACTTC. It codes for CAISDSGGEQYF.

J is TRBJ2-7 and V is TRBV5-4; D is perhaps TRBD1 (6 bases). The V end lost 4 bases, the J end lost 2 bases, and 13 bases lay between the germline ends. The CDR3 spans 14 residues. CDR1 and CDR2 (germline): SGHNT, YYREEE (reference sequence). CDR3 loop: CASSRRDNPYEQYF. In DNA, the CDR3 is TGTGCCAGCAGCCGCCGGGACAATCCCTACGAGCAGTACTTC. Using reference TRBV5-4 and TRBJ2-7 for the parts outside the CDR3, the full variable domain is ETGVTQSPTHLIKTRGQQVTLRCSSQSGHNTVSWYQQALGQGPQFIFQYYREEENGRGNFPPRFSGLQFPNYSSELNVNALELDDSALYLCASSRRDNPYEQYFGPGTRLTVT.

The rearrangement uses TRBV18 and TRBJ1-2; D is uncertain. The CDR3 loop spans 13 amino acids. The germline V gene encodes CDR1 KGHSH and CDR2 LQKENI. V lost 3 bases to trimming and J lost 2 bases, with 7 bases between them. CDR3 nucleotide sequence: TGTGCCAGCTCACCGGACGAGAACTATGGCTACACCTTC. This translates into CASSPDENYGYTF.

The sample holds one count of this clone. The chain employs TRBV2 and TRBJ1-3; D unclear. The V and J ends lost 3 bases and 6 bases respectively, with 18 bases between them. The CDR3 has 16 amino acids. Per the germline V gene, CDR1 is SNHLY and CDR2 is FYNNEI. The CDR3 spells CASSDGVQALSNTIYF. The CDR3 coding sequence is TGTGCCAGCAGTGACGGAGTTCAAGCGCTCTCAAACACCATATATTTT.